This entry describes one T cell receptor (beta chain). No antigen is known for it. No per-base quality is available; no much larger clone lies one base away. Taken from the germline V gene, the CDR1 and CDR2 loops are SNHLY and FYNNEI. Deletion took 2 bases off V and 0 bases off J, with a span of 11 bases between the germline ends. There are 15 amino acids in the CDR3, from cysteine to phenylalanine inclusive. Just CDR3 DNA is preserved here, 45 bases in frame from base 1. The donors were included in the validation cohort of 100 to 150 subjects, a group kept apart from the approximately 670-subject first cohort. The method was the immunoSEQ multiplex PCR assay. The original methods were these. A statistical classification framework was built for diagnosing cytomegalovirus status from the catalog of TCR beta chain sequences. Held by TCRdb, this immuneACCESS table contains in-frame sequences only and omits some clones. Under half of the omission traces to an unresolved V gene where checked; the cause of the rest is unknown. The D gene and trimming were derived from the DNA, and the V and J assignments and clone size from that table. Present in this sample are 150,000 to 200,000 clones, around nine tenths of which were seen just once. The ten largest clones add up to 2% to 3% of the sample.

This sample is part of a study of cytomegalovirus exposure and HLA in healthy donors (dated by TCRdb to about 2017). Concerning the study at large: A later analysis indicated that the 90 to 150 validation repertoires were generated on the platform also employed for the approximately 700 repertoires of the first cohort. The study aimed to test whether signatures of past pathogen exposure could be identified by cataloging public T cell receptors. A separate validation cohort of over a hundred different subjects was used in addition to the roughly 670-subject first cohort. The study combined high-throughput TCR immunosequencing, statistical association of individual TCRs with disease status, and machine learning to predict cytomegalovirus infection status. The paper as a whole reports these results and caveats: Across donors, most TCR sequences were observed very rarely, whereas some public TCRs were present in many individuals. In vitro tests confirmed that three of the cytomegalovirus-associated TCR beta chains recognize cytomegalovirus antigens. The study listed 150 to 200 TCR beta chains as associated with cytomegalovirus. Of the cluster scores, approximately 95% were above 0 in a later analysis, which found that TCRs clustered in the first cohort also tended to co-occur in the 110 or so validation repertoires. The classifier was reported to diagnose cytomegalovirus status with high specificity and sensitivity in both the original cohort and the validation cohort. The validation cohort had no HLA typing available for a later analysis, so co-occurrence within that cohort was assessed over all 130 or so repertoires. The authors suggested that the approach could potentially be extended to other disease states and immunological phenotypes.

The chain couples TRBV2 to TRBJ2-7; TRBD2 is perhaps the D gene, given 6 matching bases. The TCR comes from a man between 18 and 29 years old in good health and CMV-seropositive. The sequencing sample was made of PBMCs. The CDR3: CASSENREPSYEQYF. The sequence in DNA is TGTGCCAGCAGTGAAAATCGGGAGCCCTCCTACGAGCAGTACTTC.